The sample holds one count of the clone carrying this TCR beta chain. In the source study's methods: The assay estimated nucleated cells by amplifying reference gene primers. The method was immunoSEQ multiplex PCR; TCRdb's version includes in-frame clones alone and lacks a portion of them. The DNA gave D and trimming, while V, J and clone size come from that table. Of roughly 50,000 clones listed, more than 70% are singletons. This entry belongs to a study of blood T cell repertoires in COVID-19. What was sequenced was peripheral blood. The origin of this receptor is a man aged 70 or older with active COVID-19.

The CDR3 nucleotides are TGCAGCGTGGGAGGGGCTCAAAACACTGAAGCTTTCTTT. It translates to CSVGGAQNTEAFF. The chain is built from TRBV29-1 and TRBJ1-1; D perhaps matches TRBD1 (5 bases). CDR3 length: 13 amino acids. Germline V CDR1 and CDR2: SQVTM, ANQGSEA. Trimming pared 6 bases from V and 2 bases from J, leaving 13 bases between.